This TCR beta chain originates from a study of blood T cell repertoires in COVID-19. The repertoire was sequenced with immunoSEQ multiplex PCR; TCRdb's copy has only in-frame clones and lacks some. The sample holds about 68,000 clones, 70% to 90% seen once. Germline V CDR1 and CDR2: LGHDT, YNNKEL (reference sequence). The CDR3 is 15 amino acids. V trimming: 6 bases; J trimming: 4 bases; junction bases outside the gene matches: 11. The sample comprised peripheral blood. The chain links TRBV3-1 (or the pseudogene TRBV3-2) to TRBJ1-2; 7 bases are shared with TRBD1. This receptor was identified in a man aged 45 to 65 with acute or convalescent COVID-19. The CDR3 region is CASSPNRGYVYGYTF. In DNA, the CDR3 is TGTGCCAGCAGTCCCAACAGGGGCTACGTCTATGGCTACACCTTC.